This T cell receptor (beta chain) came from a study of response to subunit inactivated influenza vaccine. Whole-study findings and limits: The authors offered the suggestion that each seasonal influenza vaccination recruits few new T cells.

TCRdb itself ran the RT-PCR reads through MiXCR, one entry per CDR3 protein. The sample lists about 780,000 distinct CDR3 sequences; roughly 18% were seen once. Trimming took 4 bases from V and 4 from J, leaving 21 bases between them. Germline V gives CDR1 SGHNT, CDR2 YYREEE (reference sequence). The CDR3 covers 16 residues. Concerning this clonotype: What it binds is unknown.

The TCR originated in a man aged 50-60 years who received an inactivated influenza vaccine. This specimen was PBMCs from blood, taken 4 to 6 days after vaccination. This chain uses TRBV5-4 with TRBJ2-7; tentatively, D is TRBD2 (6 bases). This chain's CDR3 is CASSPGTPTSRYEQYF. CDR3 DNA sequence: TGTGCCAGCAGCCCCGGGACTCCCACGAGTCGGTACGAGCAGTACTTC.